This TCR beta chain was sequenced for a study of shared clonotypes between healthy human individuals. Study-level information: A donor's plate count was three for CD4 naive and three for CD4 memory; CD8 naive had two and CD8 memory one. General observations from the study: Compared with memory subsets, naive subsets generally had larger estimated richness. Rarefaction gave evidence that sorted-subset sequencing remained incomplete despite large depth.

Note on this clone: Its antigen remains unknown.

Method: immunoSEQ multiplex PCR; TCRdb's copy keeps in-frame clones and lacks some. The repertoire holds about 320,000 clones, 87% seen once, with roughly 17% in the top ten. Sequences were obtained from memory CD8+ T cells sorted from blood. As for subset: CD45RO+ cells pooled with CCR7-negative TemRA cells. This TCR came from a man between 18 and 29 years old in good health.

The CDR3 sequence: CASSVGSVGSPQETQYF. CDR3 sequence (DNA): TGTGCCAGCAGCGTAGGGTCCGTGGGGAGTCCTCAAGAGACCCAGTACTTC. The chain recombines TRBV9 with TRBJ2-5; a possible D gene is TRBD2 (5 bases). Trimming stripped 0 bases from V and 2 bases from J, with 17 bases between. Germline CDR1 SGDLS, CDR2 YYNGEE. The CDR3 consists of 17 residues.